This TCR beta chain was sequenced in a study of T cell repertoires in ileal Crohn's disease. Time point specified: neoterminal ileum biopsy at postoperative endoscopy, about 6 months after surgery. Assay: immunoSEQ multiplex PCR; the TCRdb copy retains only in-frame clones and omits some. This sample has about 16,000 clones; more than 65% occur once, and the top ten carry around 4.2%. The sequence was collected from an adult with Crohn's disease. Sequenced input: ileal tissue.

The CDR3 nucleotides read TGTGCCAGCAGCATTAGCGGGGGGGCCGTAGGAGAGACCCAGTACTTC. Translated: CASSISGGAVGETQYF. This chain connects TRBV9 to TRBJ2-5; 11 bases match TRBD2. CDR3 size: 16 residues. The J segment lost 4 bases and the V segment lost 4 bases, leaving 9 bases of the junction unmatched. The germline V gene has CDR1 SGDLS and CDR2 YYNGEE.